Listed below are T cell receptor beta chains from one sample, sequenced in a study of OX40 agonist ivuxolimab in advanced cancers. Assay used: immunoSEQ multiplex PCR; TCRdb lists only in-frame clones, some missing. The repertoire holds approximately 30,000 clones, with 81% as singletons. The material was CD4+ or CD8+ T cells sorted from blood, obtained in a trial of the OX40 agonist ivuxolimab. The origin of the receptors is an adult with an advanced solid tumor such as melanoma, head and neck, liver or kidney cancer. The CDR3 runs from the conserved cysteine through the conserved F or W. D genes are given only for firm matches. Not all rows give a size; the values are once, few, many and, for expanded clones, a class.

>TRBJ1-2|.|.|TRBV7-8
TGTGCCAGCACCACAGAGCCCTTACCTCATGGCTACACCTTC
CASTTEPLPHGYTF
>TRBJ2-7|.|.|TRBV2
TGTGCCAGCAGTGAGCATTCCTACGAGCAGTACTTC
CASSEHSYEQYF
>TRBJ2-3|.|TRBD2|TRBV5-1
TGCGCCAGCAGCTTGAGGCTAGCGGGAGGGTCTGGCACAGATACGCAGTATTTT
CASSLRLAGGSGTDTQYF
>TRBJ2-7|.|.|TRBV7-2
TGTGCCAGCAGCTTAGTGGTCGGTACCTACGAGCAGTACTTC
CASSLVVGTYEQYF
>TRBJ2-5|.|.|TRBV18
TGTGCCAGCTCACCAGGAGGGGGGGAGTTTCAAGAGACCCAGTACTTC
CASSPGGGEFQETQYF
>TRBJ1-1|.|TRBD1|TRBV5-4
TGTGCCAGCAGCTGGGGACAGGGGGACACTGAAGCTTTCTTT
CASSWGQGDTEAFF
>TRBJ1-1|.|.|TRBV7-2
TGTGCCAGCAGACGGGCTTTCGGGGACACTGAAGCTTTCTTT
CASRRAFGDTEAFF
>TRBJ1-4|.|.|TRBV5-8
TGTGCCAGCAGCTTTGGGCCAGGGCGTGAAAAACTGTTTTTT
CASSFGPGREKLFF
>TRBJ2-1|.|.|TRBV7-9
TGTGCCAGCAGCCTAACTAGCTTAAATGAGCAGTTCTTC
CASSLTSLNEQFF
>TRBJ2-3|.|TRBD1|TRBV4-1
TGCGCCAGCAGCCAAGAGACAGGGGACACAGATACGCAGTATTTT
CASSQETGDTDTQYF
>TRBJ2-3|.|.|TRBV7-9
TGTGCCAGCAGGAGTGGGCAGGGATCAGATACGCAGTATTTT
CASRSGQGSDTQYF
>TRBJ1-3|.|.|TRBV27
TGTGCCAGCAGTGCGGGTACGACAGCTTCCACCATATATTTT
CASSAGTTASTIYF
>TRBJ1-2|.|TRBD1|TRBV7-8
TGTGCCAGCAGCTTGGCTTCACCGGGACAGATCATCCTCTTTTATGGCTACACCTTC
CASSLASPGQIILFYGYTF
>TRBJ2-5|.|TRBD2|TRBV7-7
TGTGCTAGCAGCTTAGTGGCTAGCGGGGGGGCGGGGCAAGAGACCCAGTACTTC
CASSLVASGGAGQETQYF
>TRBJ2-3|.|TRBD1|TRBV5-6
TGTGCCAGCAGGACAGGGCCCTCCCCAGATACGCAGTATTTT
CASRTGPSPDTQYF
>TRBJ1-1|.|TRBD1|TRBV19
TGTGCCAGTAGTATGAGGACAGGGCCCACTGAAGCTTTCTTT
CASSMRTGPTEAFF
>TRBJ2-7|.|.|TRBV18
TGTGCCAGCTCACCGCCGGGGAACTCCTACGAGCAGTACTTC
CASSPPGNSYEQYF
>TRBJ2-7|once|.|TRBV7-9
TGTGCCAGCAGCCCCCGACACAGCTCCTACGAGCAGTACTTC
CASSPRHSSYEQYF
>TRBJ1-4|.|TRBD1|TRBV30
TGTGCCTGGAGTGTAGGGCAGGGGGGGATAAATGAAAAACTGTTTTTT
CAWSVGQGGINEKLFF
>TRBJ2-7|.|.|TRBV5-4
TGTGCCAGCAGCTTTACAGGGATCTACGAGCAGTACTTC
CASSFTGIYEQYF
>TRBJ2-2|.|TRBD2|TRBV12-5
TGTGCTAGTGGTTCAACACTAGCGGCGAACACCGGGGAGCTGTTTTTT
CASGSTLAANTGELFF
>TRBJ1-1|.|.|TRBV6-5
TGTGCCAGCAGTTGGGACACCAACACTGAAGCTTTCTTT
CASSWDTNTEAFF
>TRBJ2-5|once|.|TRBV7-9
TGTGCCAGCAGCGTAAGTTCGGTGGTGGAGACCCAGTACTTC
CASSVSSVVETQYF
>TRBJ2-5|.|TRBD2|TRBV18
TGTGCCAGCTCTCGACTAGAACTAGCGGGAGTCGGAGAGACCCAGTACTTC
CASSRLELAGVGETQYF
>TRBJ1-1|once|.|TRBV9
TGTGCCAGCAGCGACTTCCGAACCAGGGAGTTACGCACTGAAGCTTTCTTT
CASSDFRTRELRTEAFF
>TRBJ2-2|.|TRBD2|TRBV11-3
TGTGCCAGCAGCCTCTTCGGGGGGGCCGATAGCACCGGGGAGCTGTTTTTT
CASSLFGGADSTGELFF
>TRBJ2-7|.|.|TRBV6-5
TGTGCCAGCAGTCCAGGGTGGCTAGGGTGGGACGAGCAGTACTTC
CASSPGWLGWDEQYF
>TRBJ2-7|.|.|TRBV5-1
TGCGCCAGCAGCTTGGCTGTTGCGGGGAGCTCCTACGAGCAGTACTTC
CASSLAVAGSSYEQYF
>TRBJ2-3|.|.|TRBV9
TGTGCCAGCAGCGTAGTTGGTCATAATGTGGGAGATACGCAGTATTTT
CASSVVGHNVGDTQYF
>TRBJ1-4|.|.|TRBV7-2
TGTGCCAGCAGCCCCATGGTTGCAACTAATGAAAAACTGTTTTTT
CASSPMVATNEKLFF
>TRBJ2-5|.|.|TRBV2
TGTGCCAGCAGTGGCGGGATGGAGACCCAGTACTTC
CASSGGMETQYF